The clone carrying this TCR beta chain has more than one count but fewer than ten. Its target is unknown. Use of 60 Vbeta and 13 Jbeta primers characterized the PCR. Profiling relied on immunoSEQ multiplex PCR, and the TCRdb table lists in-frame clones only, not all of them. The sample comprises 180,000 or so clones, around a tenth of which are singletons, and 1% to 1.5% rests with the top ten. The data derive from a study of cytomegalovirus exposure and HLA in healthy donors. The CDR3 runs to 14 residues. The germline gives CDR1 SGHRS, CDR2 YFSETQ. The V gene lost 0 bases and the J gene lost 6 bases, with 13 bases spanning the gap. Study-wide points: A later analysis reported that several of the most significant clusters appeared to be linked to common viral pathogens, among them Epstein-Barr virus. Previously analyzed data showed that most TCR beta V segments were productive at a frequency of about 90% or about 30%.

The sample taken for sequencing was PBMCs. The gene calls are TRBV5-1 and TRBJ2-7; D ambiguous. The clonotype was recovered from a woman aged 25-40 years in good health and CMV-seropositive. The CDR3 loop is CASSLGHHQGEQYF. The CDR3 DNA is TGCGCCAGCAGCTTGGGACACCACCAAGGCGAGCAGTACTTC.